The subject of this entry is one TCR beta chain. As yet, its antigen is unknown. At one boundary the junction diverges from the germline segment, which might be a read error. The sample originates from a study of cytomegalovirus exposure and HLA in healthy donors. Whole-study findings and limits: Later analysis indicated greater clonal expansion among HLA-associated TCR beta chains than among equally common other chains. In a later analysis, TCR association rates varied by HLA locus: DRB1 most, HLA-C fewest.

Germline V gene lookup returns CDR1 MNHEY and CDR2 SMNVEV (reference sequence). The CDR3 covers 14 residues. The PCR contained 60 Vbeta and 13 Jbeta primers. Libraries were prepared by immunoSEQ multiplex PCR; TCRdb keeps only in-frame clonotypes and omits some of them. Of some 120,000 clones in the sample, roughly four fifths were seen once. The receptor's source is a male donor in good health and CMV-seropositive. The chain carries TRBV27 and TRBJ2-7; D possibly corresponds to TRBD1 (6 bases). Sequencing input: PBMCs. Here the CDR3 reads CASSISQGPSEQYF. The CDR3 DNA reads TGTGCCAGCAGTATATCACAGGGCCCGAGCGAGCAGTACTTC.